This entry lists 31 T cell receptor beta chains sequenced from one sample in a study of CD8+CD57+ T cells in acquired aplastic anemia. CDR3 and TCR beta VDJ profiling relied on a genomic DNA template. TCRdb used MiXCR to reprocess the reads, holding one entry per CDR3 protein. Of about 81,000 distinct CDR3 sequences listed, more than 40% are singletons. Material: sorted CD4+, CD8+, or CD8+CD57+ T cells (not recorded which) from PBMCs. The receptors shown here come from a human donor in good health, serving as a control.

There are a few counts of this clonotype. CDR3 sequence reads: CASSQGRGFSYGYTF. The CDR3 DNA reads TGTGCCAGCAGCCAAGGGAGGGGGTTTAGCTATGGCTACACCTTC. The J gene is TRBJ1-2, the V gene TRBV3-1, with a tentative D call TRBD1 (6 bases). V was clipped by 1 base and J by 4 bases, with 13 bases between them. Germline V gene lookup returns CDR1 LGHDT and CDR2 YNNKEL (reference sequence). This CDR3 region has 15 residues.

This clonotype was seen ten or more times. This chain links TRBV2 with TRBJ1-4; TRBD1 aligns across 9 bases. CDR1 is SNHLY, CDR2 FYNNEI, per germline. This CDR3 comprises 14 residues. V was pared by 10 bases and J by 4 bases, with 7 bases of the junction left unmatched. The CDR3 DNA follows: TGTGCCAACAAGAGGACAGGGGTTAATGAAAAACTGTTTTTT. Protein product: CANKRTGVNEKLFF.

V usage is TRBV10-1 and J usage is TRBJ2-6, with a weak D call TRBD1 (6 bases). This CDR3 is built from 15 residues. Germline V CDR1 and CDR2: WNHNN, SYGVQD (reference sequence). V was clipped by 9 bases and J by 4 bases, with 16 bases between them. As DNA, the CDR3 is TGCGCCAGGGTCCCCACAGGGAAAGGGGCCAACGTCCTGACTTTC. This codes for CARVPTGKGANVLTF.

In its sample, this clonotype was seen many times. This chain connects TRBV12-3 or TRBV12-4 to TRBJ2-7, with 15 bases identical to TRBD2. After removal of 6 bases from V and 1 base from J, the junction contained 10 bases not matched to a gene. CDR3 length: 18 amino acids. In DNA form, the CDR3 reads TGTGCCAGCAGCCCTGGACTAGCGGGAGGGGCAGGGTCCTACGAGCAGTACTTC. Translated: CASSPGLAGGAGSYEQYF.

The gene calls are TRBV19 and TRBJ2-7, with 9 nucleotides matching TRBD1. The trim removed 6 bases at V and 4 bases at J, leaving 10 bases unmatched. CDR1 and CDR2 (germline): LNHDA, SQIVND (reference sequence). The CDR3 has 15 residues. CDR3 DNA: TGTGCCAGTAGACAGACACAGGGGGCCGGGTACGAGCAGTACTTC. It specifies CASRQTQGAGYEQYF.

The chain employs TRBV6-1 and TRBJ2-3; D gene unclear. The V end lost 7 bases, the J end lost 0 bases, and 20 bases lay between the germline ends. The CDR3 has 17 residues. CDR1 is MNHNS and CDR2 is SASEGT in the germline V gene. The CDR3 coding sequence is TGTGCCAGCAAGCCAATTGGCAGTTCTACTAGCACAGATACGCAGTATTTT. Amino acids: CASKPIGSSTSTDTQYF.

This clonotype was observed a few times. J is TRBJ2-5 and V is TRBV28, with 9 positions matching TRBD1. The V gene end was trimmed by 5 bases and the J gene end by 5 bases; junction bases not matched to a gene: 6. The CDR3 is 14 residues long. Germline V gives CDR1 MDHEN, CDR2 SYDVKM. The CDR3: CASSNRGLGETQYF. CDR3 nucleotide sequence: TGTGCCAGCAGTAACAGGGGGCTCGGGGAGACCCAGTACTTC.

This clonotype was observed a few times. The chain combines TRBV27 with TRBJ2-7; TRBD2 matches at 12 bases. CDR3 length equals 15 residues. V gave up 5 bases and J gave up 0 bases; unmatched junction bases: 2. Per the germline V gene, CDR1 is MNHEY and CDR2 is SMNVEV (reference sequence). The CDR3 DNA sequence: TGTGCCAGCAGTCCACTAGCGGGGGGCTCCTACGAGCAGTACTTC. Translated: CASSPLAGGSYEQYF.

This chain joins TRBV3-1 and TRBJ1-3; TRBD1 matches at 8 bases. The length of the CDR3 is 17 residues. CDR1 and CDR2 from the germline V gene are LGHDT and YNNKEL (reference sequence). V gave up 0 bases and J gave up 0 bases; unmatched junction bases: 4. The CDR3 reads CASSQDADRGSGNTIYF. The CDR3 nucleotides read TGTGCCAGCAGCCAAGATGCAGACAGGGGCTCTGGAAACACCATATATTTT.

In its sample, this clonotype was seen once. This chain uses TRBV2 with TRBJ2-7; TRBD1 aligns across 7 bases. J gave up 0 bases and V 1 base, and 3 bases lay outside the gene matches. The CDR3 length is 15 residues. Germline V CDR1 and CDR2: SNHLY, FYNNEI. CDR3 region: CASSEGGQTSYEQYF. For the CDR3, the DNA is TGTGCCAGCAGTGAAGGGGGACAGACCTCCTACGAGCAGTACTTC. The complete variable domain, with remaining parts taken from reference TRBV2 and TRBJ2-7, reads EPEVTQTPSHQVTQMGQEVILRCVPISNHLYFYWYRQILGQKVEFLVSFYNNEISEKSEIFDDQFSVERPDGSNFTLKIRSTKLEDSAMYFCASSEGGQTSYEQYFGPGTRLTVT.

CDR3 nucleotide sequence: TGTGCCAGCAGTTACTCGATGGTACGGTCAGATAATTCACCCCTCCACTTT. Its protein product is CASSYSMVRSDNSPLHF. The chain combines TRBV6-7 with TRBJ1-6; D unresolved. TRBV6-7 is known as an ORF, though its function is uncertain. The germline V and J ends were trimmed by 0 bases and 5 bases, with 14 bases remaining between them. The CDR3 is made up of 17 amino acids.

This clonotype came up a few times. The gene calls are TRBV2 and TRBJ2-3; D is unresolved. The CDR3 is 12 residues long. Germline V CDR1 and CDR2: SNHLY, FYNNEI. Trimming pared 2 bases from V and 6 bases from J, leaving 6 bases between. In nucleotides, the CDR3 is TGTGCCAGCAGTGAATCTGGGGATACGCAGTATTTT. Residues: CASSESGDTQYF.

The chain has TRBV30 and TRBJ2-5, with D uncertain. CDR1 GTSNPN and CDR2 SVGIG come from the germline V gene (reference sequence). The CDR3 spans 12 residues. V lost 1 base, J lost 6 bases, and 9 bases lay in between. The CDR3 reads CAWSGLLQTQYF. CDR3 coding DNA: TGTGCCTGGAGTGGGCTTTTGCAGACCCAGTACTTC.

This clonotype was picked up many times. The gene calls are TRBV15 and TRBJ1-4; tentative D call: TRBD1 (5 bases). Germline loops: CDR1 LNHNV, CDR2 YYDKDF (reference sequence). V was cut by 0 bases and J by 3 bases, with 20 bases left in between. The CDR3 spans 19 residues. In DNA, the CDR3 is TGTGCCACCAGCAGAGATCGGGGGAGGGATGTGATCCCTAATGAAAAACTGTTTTTT. Translation gives CATSRDRGRDVIPNEKLFF.

For this clonotype: One end of the junction is discordant with germline, which a read error may explain. CDR3 sequence reads: CDSSYSEGGPLNEQYF. In DNA form, the CDR3 reads TGTGACAGCAGTTACTCAGAGGGAGGGCCCCTTAACGAGCAGTACTTC. The rearrangement joins TRBV6-5 to TRBJ2-7; 7 positions match TRBD2. Germline assignment: CDR1 MNHEY and CDR2 SVGAGI. This CDR3 is 16 amino acids long.

This clonotype was seen repeatedly, ten times or more. The chain recombines TRBV4-2 with TRBJ2-1; 7 bases are shared with TRBD1. This CDR3 comprises 16 residues. The germline V gene has CDR1 LGHNA and CDR2 YNFKEQ. J gave up 4 bases and V 0 bases, and 6 bases lay outside the gene matches. The CDR3 DNA sequence: TGTGCCAGCAGCCAAGATAGGACAGGCGGATACAATGAGCAGTTCTTC. Translation: CASSQDRTGGYNEQFF.

V gene TRBV29-1 combines with J gene TRBJ1-5, with 10 nucleotides matching TRBD1. V shed 6 bases and J 4 bases; nucleotides not matched to a gene: 3. CDR3 length: 13 residues. Germline V gene data show CDR1 as SQVTM and CDR2 as ANQGSEA. The CDR3 DNA reads TGCAGCGTCGGGACAGGGGTAAATCAGCCCCAGCATTTT. It is translated as CSVGTGVNQPQHF.

This clonotype was seen ten or more times. The V and J genes are TRBV20-1 and TRBJ1-2; 7 bases agree with TRBD1. This CDR3 has 13 amino acids. Germline values: CDR1 DFQATT, CDR2 SNEGSKA (reference sequence). Losses at the gene ends were 6 bases for V and 2 bases for J; bases not matched to a gene: 6. CDR3 in amino acids: CSARDRDNYGYTF. In DNA, the CDR3 is TGCAGTGCACGCGACAGGGACAACTATGGCTACACCTTC.

This clonotype was counted once. The chain recombines TRBV10-3 with TRBJ1-1; 7 bases line up with TRBD1. J lost 0 bases, V lost 6 bases, and 7 bases had no gene match. Germline CDR1 ENHRY, CDR2 SYGVKD. CDR3 size: 15 residues. DNA for the CDR3: TGTGCCATCAGGAGGGACAGTTCTATGAACACTGAAGCTTTCTTT. This translates into CAIRRDSSMNTEAFF.

This clonotype was seen ten or more times. The chain employs TRBV10-3 and TRBJ1-4, with D unclear. The CDR3 runs to 15 residues. CDR1 and CDR2 from the germline V gene are ENHRY and SYGVKD. Trimming shortened V by 6 bases and J by 0 bases, and 11 bases separated the two germline ends. CDR3 loop: CAIRSEVSTNEKLFF. DNA for the CDR3: TGTGCCATCAGATCCGAAGTCTCAACTAATGAAAAACTGTTTTTT.

The chain links TRBV12-3 or TRBV12-4 to TRBJ1-1; the match to TRBD1 covers 11 bases. The CDR3 covers 15 residues. V lost 8 bases, J lost 5 bases, and 10 bases stayed unmatched. CDR3 nucleotide sequence: TGTGCCAGCGGGGGTCGGACAGGGGGCGTGACTGAAGCTTTCTTT. It encodes CASGGRTGGVTEAFF.

Concerning this clonotype: Mismatch with germline at one junction end may stem from a read error. The rearrangement joins TRBV5-3 to TRBJ2-5, with D unresolved. TRBV5-3 is assigned to the ORF class and has an uncertain function. The CDR3 runs 14 residues. The CDR3 is CASSLGNSAETQYF. CDR3 in DNA: TGTGCCAGCAGCTTGGGTAACAGTGCAGAGACCCAGTACTTC.

This clonotype was seen repeatedly, ten times or more. This chain uses TRBV25-1 with TRBJ2-3, with D hard to call. V lost 5 bases and J lost 2, with 11 bases in between. The CDR3 loop spans 14 amino acids. Germline V gene sequence: CDR1 MGHDK, CDR2 SYGVNS. DNA for the CDR3: TGTGCCAGCAGTTTACAGCGAGACACAGATACGCAGTATTTT. It translates to CASSLQRDTDTQYF.

The chain couples TRBV24-1 to TRBJ2-1, with D unclear. Germline-derived CDR1 and CDR2 are KGHDR and SFDVKD. The CDR3 is made up of 16 amino acids. Deletions cut 4 bases from V and 2 bases from J, with 14 bases between. The CDR3 loop reads CATSEARPFPYNEQFF. The CDR3 nucleotides are TGTGCCACCAGTGAGGCCAGGCCGTTCCCCTACAATGAGCAGTTCTTC.

Regarding this clonotype: The junction and the germline gene differ at one end; a read error may be behind it. The J gene is TRBJ2-3, the V gene TRBV25-1, with D perhaps matching TRBD1 or TRBD2 (5 bases each). Germline V gives CDR1 MGHDK, CDR2 SYGVNS. The CDR3 spans 16 residues. The DNA for the CDR3 is TGCGCCAGCAGCCCGGGACCAGCGGTGAGCACAGATACGCAGTATTTT. This translates into CASSPGPAVSTDTQYF.

V usage is TRBV24-1 and J usage is TRBJ2-4, with 8 positions matching TRBD2. Germline CDR1 is KGHDR and CDR2 is SFDVKD. V shed 6 bases and J 5 bases; nucleotides not matched to a gene: 2. The CDR3 is made up of 13 amino acids. CDR3 loop: CATSRSGENIQYF. CDR3 nucleotides: TGTGCCACCAGTCGTAGCGGGGAAAACATTCAGTACTTC.

The chain combines TRBV7-3 with TRBJ1-1; tentatively, D is TRBD1 (5 bases). The CDR3 extends over 12 amino acids. The germline gives CDR1 SGHTA, CDR2 FQGTGA. V was pared by 0 bases and J by 8 bases, with 7 bases between. The CDR3 DNA follows: TGTGCCAGCAGCTTAACAGGGACGGAAGCTTTCTTT. As protein: CASSLTGTEAFF.

A remark on this clonotype: As the CDR3 is not closed by the conserved phenylalanine or tryptophan, this likely results from a read error. The V call is TRBV6-1, the J call TRBJ1-1; 7 bases are shared with TRBD1. This CDR3 region has 14 residues. V lost 6 bases and J lost 4; bases outside the gene matches: 8. The germline V gene encodes CDR1 MNHNS and CDR2 SASEGT. CDR3: CASRTGAGGTEAFL. The CDR3 DNA reads TGTGCCAGCAGGACCGGGGCAGGGGGCACTGAAGCTTTCTTG.

In its sample, this clonotype was seen many times. The chain carries TRBV2 and TRBJ2-1; no clear D. From germline, CDR1 is SNHLY and CDR2 FYNNEI. The ends were cut back, 9 bases at V and 8 bases at J, with 14 bases in the middle. CDR3 length: 12 residues. CDR3 protein: CASVGFPDEQFF. Here the CDR3 DNA reads TGTGCCAGTGTCGGATTCCCCGATGAGCAGTTCTTC.

This clonotype was seen once. One end of the junction varies from germline; a read error may be responsible. The chain uses TRBV25-1 and TRBJ1-6; possibly TRBD1 for D (5 bases). In germline, CDR1 is MGHDK, CDR2 SYGVNS. The CDR3 runs 16 residues. The CDR3 bases are TGTGCCAGCAGTTTACTGGGGGTCTCCCATAATTCACCCCTCCACTTT. Translation: CASSLLGVSHNSPLHF.

This clonotype was detected a few times. This chain joins TRBV12-3 or TRBV12-4 and TRBJ2-6; 8 bases fit TRBD1. V gave up 6 bases and J gave up 1 base; unmatched junction bases: 8. This CDR3 is 17 amino acids long. CDR3 sequence reads: CASRHGQGRSGANVLTF. For the CDR3, the DNA is TGTGCCAGCAGACATGGACAGGGAAGATCTGGGGCCAACGTCCTGACTTTC.